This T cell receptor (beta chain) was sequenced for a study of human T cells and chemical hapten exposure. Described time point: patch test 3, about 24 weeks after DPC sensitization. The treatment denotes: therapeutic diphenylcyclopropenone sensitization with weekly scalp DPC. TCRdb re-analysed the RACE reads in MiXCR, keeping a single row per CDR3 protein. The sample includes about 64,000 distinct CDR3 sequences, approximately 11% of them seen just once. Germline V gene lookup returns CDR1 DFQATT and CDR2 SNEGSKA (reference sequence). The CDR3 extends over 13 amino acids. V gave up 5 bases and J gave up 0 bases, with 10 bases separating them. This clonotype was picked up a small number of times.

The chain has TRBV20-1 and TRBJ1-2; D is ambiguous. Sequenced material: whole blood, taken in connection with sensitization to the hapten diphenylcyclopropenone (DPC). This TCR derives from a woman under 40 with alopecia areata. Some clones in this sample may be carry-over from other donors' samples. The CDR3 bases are TGCAGTGCTGTCGACGGAGCTAACTATGGCTACACCTTC. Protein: CSAVDGANYGYTF.